This T cell receptor beta chain was sequenced during a study of blood T cell repertoires in COVID-19. This clone has a single count. Study processing details: How many nucleated cells were present was estimated from reference gene primer amplification. TCRdb's copy holds only in-frame clones and misses some; the assay was immunoSEQ multiplex PCR. The DNA was the basis for D and trimming; V, J and clone size are from that table. The sample includes around 280,000 clones, approximately 84% of them seen just once. The CDR3 has 15 residues. The V and J ends lost 5 bases and 3 bases respectively, with 14 bases between them. Germline V gene lookup returns CDR1 MNHEY and CDR2 SVGEGT.

This sequence joins TRBV6-2 or TRBV6-3 and TRBJ1-5; maybe TRBD1 (6 bases). The specimen was peripheral blood. The clonotype originates from a woman under 40 who had recovered from COVID-19. Here the CDR3 reads CASSSRDTYNQPQHF. The DNA for the CDR3 is TGTGCCAGCAGTAGCCGGGACACCTACAATCAGCCCCAGCATTTT.